This T cell receptor (beta chain) is drawn from a study of T cells in women clearing cervical HPV infection. To note about this clone: The read finishes 3 residues shy of the CDR3 end, and the germline J gene is used to complete it.

This CDR3 has 15 amino acids. The V segment lost 5 bases and the J segment 9 bases; nucleotides outside the gene matches: 10. Germline lookup yields CDR1 SGHVS and CDR2 FQNEAQ. Measured with immunoSEQ multiplex PCR; TCRdb has only the in-frame clones, and not every one. This table lists tens of thousands of clones. Source material: blood buffy coat. This clonotype originated in a woman aged 18 to 75 with a cervical HPV16 infection that either progressed to CIN3+ or cleared (not recorded which). V usage is TRBV7-8 and J usage is TRBJ2-1; 10 bases agree with TRBD2. The CDR3 region is CASSLTGTSAIEQFF. The DNA read from the CDR3 is TGTGCCAGCAGCCTCACCGGGACTAGCGCGATTGAG.